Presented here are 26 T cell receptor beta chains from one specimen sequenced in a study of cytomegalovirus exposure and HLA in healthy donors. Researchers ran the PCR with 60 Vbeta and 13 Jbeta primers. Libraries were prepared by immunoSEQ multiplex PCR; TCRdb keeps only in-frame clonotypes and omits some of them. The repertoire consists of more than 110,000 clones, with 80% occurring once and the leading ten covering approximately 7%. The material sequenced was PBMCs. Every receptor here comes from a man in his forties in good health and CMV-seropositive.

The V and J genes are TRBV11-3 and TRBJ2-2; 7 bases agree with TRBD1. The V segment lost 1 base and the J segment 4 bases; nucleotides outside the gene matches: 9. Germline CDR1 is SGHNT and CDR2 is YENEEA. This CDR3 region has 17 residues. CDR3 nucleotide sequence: TGTGCCAGCAGCTTAGGCCACAGGGGTTGGAGCACCGGGGAGCTGTTTTTT. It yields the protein CASSLGHRGWSTGELFF.

CDR3 loop: CASSLGGRGTTSTDTQYF. CDR3 nucleotide sequence: TGTGCCAGCAGCTTAGGCGGGCGGGGGACCACTAGCACAGATACGCAGTATTTT. The chain couples TRBV7-2 to TRBJ2-3; TRBD2 matches at 7 bases. Germline-derived CDR1 and CDR2 are SGHTA and FQGNSA. The CDR3 length is 18 residues. The V segment lost 1 base and the J segment 0 bases; nucleotides outside the gene matches: 10.

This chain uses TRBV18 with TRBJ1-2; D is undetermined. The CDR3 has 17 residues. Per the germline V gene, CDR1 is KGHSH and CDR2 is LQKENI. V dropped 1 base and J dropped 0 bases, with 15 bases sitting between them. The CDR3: CASSPLRITTTNYGYTF. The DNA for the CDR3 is TGTGCCAGCTCACCACTGAGGATAACGACTACTAACTATGGCTACACCTTC.

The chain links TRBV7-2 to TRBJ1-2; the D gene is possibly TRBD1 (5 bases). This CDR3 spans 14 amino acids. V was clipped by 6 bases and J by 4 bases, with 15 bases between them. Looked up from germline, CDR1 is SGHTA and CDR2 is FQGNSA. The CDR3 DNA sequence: TGTGCCAGCAGGGAGGGGTCATCCCCCTATGGCTACACCTTC. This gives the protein CASREGSSPYGYTF.

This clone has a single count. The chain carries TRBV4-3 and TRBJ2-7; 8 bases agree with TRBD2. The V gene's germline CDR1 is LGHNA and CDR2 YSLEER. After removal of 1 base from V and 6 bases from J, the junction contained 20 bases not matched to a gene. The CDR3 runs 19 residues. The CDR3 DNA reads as TGCGCCAGCAGCCAAGGTCCGGACTTACGGACTAGCAATCCGTCCGAGCAGTACTTC. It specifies CASSQGPDLRTSNPSEQYF.

In DNA, the CDR3 is TGTGCCAGCACATCCGAGGTACGGACCCAGTACTTC. It specifies CASTSEVRTQYF. The rearrangement links TRBV2 to TRBJ2-5; D call uncertain. This CDR3 has 12 residues. With 7 bases removed from V and 7 bases from J, the gap between germline ends came to 13 bases. The V gene's germline CDR1 is SNHLY and CDR2 FYNNEI.

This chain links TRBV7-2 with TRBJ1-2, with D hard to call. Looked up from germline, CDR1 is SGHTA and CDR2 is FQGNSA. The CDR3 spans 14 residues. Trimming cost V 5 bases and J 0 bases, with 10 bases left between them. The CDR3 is CASSLNLANYGYTF. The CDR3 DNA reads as TGTGCCAGCAGCCTCAATTTAGCTAACTATGGCTACACCTTC.

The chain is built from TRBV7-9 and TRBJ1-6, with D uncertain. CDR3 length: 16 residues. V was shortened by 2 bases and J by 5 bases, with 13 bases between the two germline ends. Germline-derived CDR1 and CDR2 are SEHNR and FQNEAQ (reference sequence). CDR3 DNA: TGTGCCAGCAGCTTATGGCGAGGGAGGAATAATTCACCCCTCCACTTT. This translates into CASSLWRGRNNSPLHF.

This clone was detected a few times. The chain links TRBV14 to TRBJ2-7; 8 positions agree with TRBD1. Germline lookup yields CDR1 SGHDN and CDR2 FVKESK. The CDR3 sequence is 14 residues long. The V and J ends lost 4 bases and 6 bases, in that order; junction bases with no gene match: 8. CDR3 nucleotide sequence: TGTGCCAGCAGCCGTAGGGACAGGTTAGGCGAGCAGTACTTC. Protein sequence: CASSRRDRLGEQYF.

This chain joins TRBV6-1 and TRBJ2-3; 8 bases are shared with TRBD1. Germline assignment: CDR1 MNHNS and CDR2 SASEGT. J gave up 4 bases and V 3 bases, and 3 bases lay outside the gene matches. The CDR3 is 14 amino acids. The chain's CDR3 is CASSDYRGADTQYF. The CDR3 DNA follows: TGTGCCAGCAGTGACTACAGGGGGGCAGATACGCAGTATTTT.

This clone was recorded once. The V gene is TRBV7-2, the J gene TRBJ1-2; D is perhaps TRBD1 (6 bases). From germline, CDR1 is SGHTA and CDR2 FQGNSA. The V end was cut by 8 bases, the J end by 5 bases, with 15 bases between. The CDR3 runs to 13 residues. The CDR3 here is CASRSYRDYGYTF. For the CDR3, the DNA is TGTGCCAGCCGATCTTACAGGGATTATGGCTACACCTTC.

CDR3 in amino acids: CASSIGTGGKETQYF. CDR3 nucleotide sequence: TGTGCCAGTAGTATTGGGACAGGGGGGAAAGAGACCCAGTACTTC. J is TRBJ2-5 and V is TRBV19, with TRBD1 matching over 11 bases. Trimming at V came to 3 bases and at J to 3 bases, leaving 3 bases not matched to a gene. The germline V gene has CDR1 LNHDA and CDR2 SQIVND (reference sequence). This CDR3 contains 15 residues.

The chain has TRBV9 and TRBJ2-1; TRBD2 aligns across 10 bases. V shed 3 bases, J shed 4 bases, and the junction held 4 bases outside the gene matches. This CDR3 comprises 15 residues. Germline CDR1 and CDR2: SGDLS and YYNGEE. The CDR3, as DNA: TGTGCCAGCAGCGCTGGACTAGCGGAATACAATGAGCAGTTCTTC. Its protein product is CASSAGLAEYNEQFF.

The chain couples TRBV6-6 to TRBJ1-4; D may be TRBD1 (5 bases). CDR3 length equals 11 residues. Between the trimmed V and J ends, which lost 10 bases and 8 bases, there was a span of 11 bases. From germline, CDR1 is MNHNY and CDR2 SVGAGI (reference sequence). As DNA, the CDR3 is TGTGCCACCAGGGCAAGAGAAAAACTGTTTTTT. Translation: CATRAREKLFF.

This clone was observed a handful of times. CDR3: CASSQPEGSMNTEAFF. In DNA form, the CDR3 reads TGTGCCAGCAGCCAACCCGAGGGCAGTATGAACACTGAAGCTTTCTTT. The chain carries TRBV4-2 and TRBJ1-1; D unclear. Trimming removed 2 bases at V and 0 bases at J, with 13 bases between. The CDR3 length is 16 residues. The germline gives CDR1 LGHNA, CDR2 YNFKEQ.

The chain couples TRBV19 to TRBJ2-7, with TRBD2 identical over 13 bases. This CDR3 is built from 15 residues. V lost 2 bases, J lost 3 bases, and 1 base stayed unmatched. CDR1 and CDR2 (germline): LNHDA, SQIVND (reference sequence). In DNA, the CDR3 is TGTGCCAGTAGTATATGGACTAGCGGGAGCTACGAGCAGTACTTC. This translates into CASSIWTSGSYEQYF.

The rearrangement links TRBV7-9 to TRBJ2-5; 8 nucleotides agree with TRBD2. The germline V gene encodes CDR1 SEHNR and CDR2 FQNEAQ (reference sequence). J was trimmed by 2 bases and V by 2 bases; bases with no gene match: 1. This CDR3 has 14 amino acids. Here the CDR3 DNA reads TGTGCCAGCAGCTTAACGGGGGGGCAAGAGACCCAGTACTTC. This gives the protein CASSLTGGQETQYF.

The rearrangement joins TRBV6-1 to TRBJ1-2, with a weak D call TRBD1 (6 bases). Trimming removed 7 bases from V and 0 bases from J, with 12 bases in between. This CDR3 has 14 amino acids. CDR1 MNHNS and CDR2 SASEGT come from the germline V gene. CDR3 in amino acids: CASTQDRSNYGYTF. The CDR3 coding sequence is TGTGCCAGCACCCAGGACAGATCTAACTATGGCTACACCTTC.

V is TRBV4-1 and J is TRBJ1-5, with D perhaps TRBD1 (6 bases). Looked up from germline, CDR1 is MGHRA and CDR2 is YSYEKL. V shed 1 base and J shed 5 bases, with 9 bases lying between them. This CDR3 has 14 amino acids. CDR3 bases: TGCGCCAGCAGCCAAGTGGGGGCCGATCAGCCCCAGCATTTT. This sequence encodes CASSQVGADQPQHF.

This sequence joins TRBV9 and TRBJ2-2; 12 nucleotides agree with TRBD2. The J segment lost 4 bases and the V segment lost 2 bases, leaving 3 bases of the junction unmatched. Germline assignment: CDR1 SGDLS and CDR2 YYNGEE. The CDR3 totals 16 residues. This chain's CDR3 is CASSVGLAGFTGELFF. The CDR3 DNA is TGTGCCAGCAGCGTCGGACTAGCGGGGTTCACCGGGGAGCTGTTTTTT.

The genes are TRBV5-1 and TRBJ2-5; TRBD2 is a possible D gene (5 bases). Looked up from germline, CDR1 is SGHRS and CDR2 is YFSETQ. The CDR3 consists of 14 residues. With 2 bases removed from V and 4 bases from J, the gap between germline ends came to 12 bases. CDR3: CASSLRLARETQYF. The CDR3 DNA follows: TGCGCCAGCAGCTTAAGGTTAGCGCGAGAGACCCAGTACTTC.

The CDR3 DNA reads TGTGCCAGTAGTATGGGTAGGATAGGGGGCGGCCAGCCCCAGCATTTT. As protein: CASSMGRIGGGQPQHF. The rearrangement uses TRBV19 and TRBJ1-5; 7 bases are shared with TRBD1. After removal of 3 bases from V and 7 bases from J, the junction contained 12 bases not matched to a gene. The germline gives CDR1 LNHDA, CDR2 SQIVND (reference sequence). This CDR3 spans 16 amino acids. Complete variable domain (other parts from reference TRBV19 and TRBJ1-5): DGGITQSPKYLFRKEGQNVTLSCEQNLNHDAMYWYRQDPGQGLRLIYYSQIVNDFQKGDIAEGYSVSREKKESFPLTVTSAQKNPTAFYLCASSMGRIGGGQPQHFGDGTRLSIL.

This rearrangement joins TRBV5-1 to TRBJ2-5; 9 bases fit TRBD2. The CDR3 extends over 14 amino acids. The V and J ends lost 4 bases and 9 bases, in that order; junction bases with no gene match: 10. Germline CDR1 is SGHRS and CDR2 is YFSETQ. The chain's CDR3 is CASSPGTSSWPQYF. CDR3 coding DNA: TGCGCCAGCAGCCCCGGGACTAGCTCATGGCCCCAGTACTTC. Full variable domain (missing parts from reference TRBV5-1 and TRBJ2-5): KAGVTQTPRYLIKTRGQQVTLSCSPISGHRSVSWYQQTPGQGLQFLFEYFSETQRNKGNFPGRFSGRQFSNSRSEMNVSTLELGDSALYLCASSPGTSSWPQYFGPGTRLLVL.

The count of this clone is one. The CDR3 DNA reads TGTGCCAGTAGTTTCGACAGTCGTATCAATTCACCCCTCCACTTT. It encodes CASSFDSRINSPLHF. V is TRBV19 and J is TRBJ1-6; maybe TRBD1 (5 bases). CDR1 is LNHDA and CDR2 is SQIVND in the germline V gene (reference sequence). CDR3 length: 15 amino acids. Trimming removed 5 bases from V and 7 bases from J, with 15 bases in between.

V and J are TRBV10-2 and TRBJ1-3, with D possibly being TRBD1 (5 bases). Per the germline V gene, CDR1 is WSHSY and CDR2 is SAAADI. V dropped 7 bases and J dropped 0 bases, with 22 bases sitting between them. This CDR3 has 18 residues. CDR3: CASMGGWAEPISGNTIYF. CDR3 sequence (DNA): TGCGCCAGCATGGGGGGATGGGCTGAGCCTATCTCTGGAAACACCATATATTTT.

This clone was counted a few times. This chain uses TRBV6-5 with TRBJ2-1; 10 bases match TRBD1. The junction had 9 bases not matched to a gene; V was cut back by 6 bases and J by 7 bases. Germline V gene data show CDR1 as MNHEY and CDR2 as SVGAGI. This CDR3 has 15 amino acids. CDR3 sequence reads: CASSWDRGRGNEQFF. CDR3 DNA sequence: TGTGCCAGCAGCTGGGACAGGGGTCGAGGGAATGAGCAGTTCTTC.